The T cell receptor beta chain under discussion was sequenced for a study of blood T cell repertoires in COVID-19. Study-wide background: Specimens from acute and convalescent COVID-19 originated in the United States, Italy and Spain. T cells, B-cell-depleted T cells, or PBMCs supplied cDNA or gDNA.

Original data processing: Nucleated cell number was recorded as an estimate derived from reference gene primer amplification. The table came from immunoSEQ multiplex PCR; TCRdb's copy has only in-frame clones and leaves some out. Clone size and the V and J calls come from that table; the DNA yielded D and trimming. The sample yields roughly 100,000 clones, around 75% seen once. CDR1 and CDR2 from the germline V gene are SGHAT and FQNNGV. V shed 1 base, J shed 1 base, and the junction held 1 base outside the gene matches. The length of the CDR3 is 16 residues. The V call is TRBV11-2, the J call TRBJ2-1; TRBD2 matches 10 bases. The sequence derives from a woman of 80 years or more with active or convalescent COVID-19. The sequencing input was peripheral blood. The CDR3 here is CASSLVAGGSYNEQFF. DNA of the CDR3: TGTGCCAGCAGCTTAGTAGCGGGGGGTTCCTACAATGAGCAGTTCTTC.